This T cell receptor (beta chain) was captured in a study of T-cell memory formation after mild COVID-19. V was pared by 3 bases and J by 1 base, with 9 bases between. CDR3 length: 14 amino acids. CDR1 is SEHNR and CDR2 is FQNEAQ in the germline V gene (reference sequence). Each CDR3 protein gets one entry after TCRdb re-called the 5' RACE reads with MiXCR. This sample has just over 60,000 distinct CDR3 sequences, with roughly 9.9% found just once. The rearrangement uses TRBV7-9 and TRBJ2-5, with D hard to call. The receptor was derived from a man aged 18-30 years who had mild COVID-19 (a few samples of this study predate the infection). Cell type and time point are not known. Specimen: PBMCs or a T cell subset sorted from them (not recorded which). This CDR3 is CASSFWAIQETQYF. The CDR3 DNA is TGTGCCAGCAGCTTTTGGGCGATCCAAGAGACCCAGTACTTC.